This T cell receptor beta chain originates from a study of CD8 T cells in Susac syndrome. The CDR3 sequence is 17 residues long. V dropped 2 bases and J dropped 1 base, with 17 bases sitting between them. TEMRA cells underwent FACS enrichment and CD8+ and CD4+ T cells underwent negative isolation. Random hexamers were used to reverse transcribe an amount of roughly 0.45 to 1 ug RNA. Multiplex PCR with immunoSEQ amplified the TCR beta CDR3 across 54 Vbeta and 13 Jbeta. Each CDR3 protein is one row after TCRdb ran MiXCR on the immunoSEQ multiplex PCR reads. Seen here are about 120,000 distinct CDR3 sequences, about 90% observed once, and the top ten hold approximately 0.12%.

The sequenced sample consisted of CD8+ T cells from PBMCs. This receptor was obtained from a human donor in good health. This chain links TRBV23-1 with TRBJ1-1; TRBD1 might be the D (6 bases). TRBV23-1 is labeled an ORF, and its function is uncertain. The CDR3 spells CASSQTRGGGGNTEAFF. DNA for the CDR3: TGCGCCAGCAGTCAAACCAGAGGGGGAGGAGGGAACACTGAAGCTTTCTTT.